This T cell receptor beta chain was identified during a study of T-cell memory formation after mild COVID-19. TCRdb fed the 5' RACE reads into MiXCR, producing one record per CDR3 protein. The table includes 150,000 to 200,000 distinct CDR3 sequences, about 14% detected once. The TCR was taken from an adult woman who had mild COVID-19 (a few samples of this study predate the infection). Cell type and time point are not known. Specimen: PBMCs or a T cell subset sorted from them (not recorded which).

The CDR3, as DNA: TGTGCCAGCAGCTTAGTGGGGCTAGCGGGCCGGAGCTCCTACAATGAGCAGTTCTTC. This gives the protein CASSLVGLAGRSSYNEQFF. The chain joins TRBV7-6 to TRBJ2-1; 8 nucleotides line up with TRBD2. This CDR3 spans 19 amino acids. Germline lookup yields CDR1 SGHVS and CDR2 FNYEAQ. Trimming at V came to 1 base and at J to 0 bases, leaving 11 bases not matched to a gene.